The next 27 T cell receptor beta chains were all read from a single sample in a study of technical replicates of blood from several donors. Some clones are missing from TCRdb's copy, which holds only in-frame ones; the method was immunoSEQ multiplex PCR. The sample holds some 80,000 clones; 96% are singletons and the top ten take about 0.31%. Sequenced input: T cells isolated from PBMCs. The receptors stem from a human donor in good health.

The CDR3 DNA reads TGTGCCATCAGGGGACAGGATCACGAGCAGTACTTC. Amino acids: CAIRGQDHEQYF. The J gene is TRBJ2-7, the V gene TRBV11-3, with 8 bases fitting TRBD1. Germline CDR1 reads SGHNT; CDR2 reads YENEEA. V shed 10 bases and J 5 bases; nucleotides not matched to a gene: 7. The CDR3 runs 12 residues.

The CDR3: CASSLGFAAYEQYF. The CDR3 DNA reads as TGTGCCAGCAGCTTAGGATTCGCGGCCTACGAGCAGTACTTC. The chain is built from TRBV7-9 and TRBJ2-7, with no clear D. V lost 1 base and J 2 bases, leaving 9 bases between the germline ends. The germline gives CDR1 SEHNR, CDR2 FQNEAQ (reference sequence). The CDR3 is 14 amino acids.

The DNA of the CDR3 is TGTGCCAGCAGCTTAATGACGGGAGGGCCGTACGAGCAGTACTTC. This codes for CASSLMTGGPYEQYF. The rearrangement uses TRBV7-2 and TRBJ2-7, with 8 bases aligning to TRBD2. Germline assignment: CDR1 SGHTA and CDR2 FQGNSA. The CDR3 loop spans 15 amino acids. Unmatched junction bases numbered 7, after V lost 2 bases and J lost 4 bases.

The V gene is TRBV7-8, the J gene TRBJ1-5; D not certain. V lost 2 bases, J lost 3 bases, and 14 bases lay in between. Germline-derived CDR1 and CDR2 are SGHVS and FQNEAQ. This CDR3 contains 16 residues. The CDR3 loop reads CASSLSSGVVNQPQHF. The CDR3, as DNA: TGTGCCAGCAGCTTAAGCTCCGGGGTCGTCAATCAGCCCCAGCATTTT.

The chain combines TRBV29-1 with TRBJ2-5; no clear D gene. V was shortened by 7 bases and J by 1 base, with 7 bases between the two germline ends. This CDR3 contains 11 residues. Germline V gene sequence: CDR1 SQVTM, CDR2 ANQGSEA. The CDR3 DNA reads TGCAGCGCGTCCGTCCAAGAGACCCAGTACTTC. Its protein product is CSASVQETQYF. The variable domain in full, with the rest retrieved from reference TRBV29-1 and TRBJ2-5, is SAVISQKPSRDICQRGTSLTIQCQVDSQVTMMFWYRQQPGQSLTLIATANQGSEATYESGFVIDKFPISRPNLTFSTLTVSNMSPEDSSIYLCSASVQETQYFGPGTRLLVL.

The rearrangement joins TRBV4-3 to TRBJ2-2; the match to TRBD2 covers 9 bases. The CDR3 extends over 15 amino acids. The V segment lost 4 bases and the J segment 6 bases; nucleotides outside the gene matches: 6. Germline lookup yields CDR1 LGHNA and CDR2 YSLEER. This CDR3 is CASSLGLAEAGELFF. DNA for the CDR3: TGCGCCAGCAGCCTGGGACTAGCAGAGGCCGGGGAGCTGTTTTTT.

J is TRBJ2-7 and V is TRBV4-1, with D perhaps TRBD1 (5 bases). The CDR3 is 18 amino acids. Trimming took 1 base from V and 5 from J, leaving 24 bases between them. From germline, CDR1 is MGHRA and CDR2 YSYEKL. The CDR3 DNA follows: TGCGCCAGCAGCCAAGGGGGAATACCAGCGAGACAGTTAAACGAGCAGTACTTC. It encodes CASSQGGIPARQLNEQYF.

The rearrangement uses TRBV30 and TRBJ2-7, with TRBD1 matching over 9 bases. Trimming took 3 bases from V and 12 from J; bases not matched to a gene: 9. Germline V gene data show CDR1 as GTSNPN and CDR2 as SVGIG (reference sequence). The CDR3 sequence is 12 residues long. The CDR3 DNA reads as TGTGCCTGGAGGGAGGGGACAGGGAGAGCGTACTTC. Protein sequence: CAWREGTGRAYF.

The J gene is TRBJ1-1, the V gene TRBV9; maybe TRBD1 (5 bases). Trimming stripped 0 bases from V and 0 bases from J, with 15 bases between. Germline CDR1 is SGDLS and CDR2 is YYNGEE. The CDR3 is 17 amino acids. CDR3 coding DNA: TGTGCCAGCAGCGTAGGGGGGGTCCGTTTAATGAACACTGAAGCTTTCTTT. It specifies CASSVGGVRLMNTEAFF.

The chain is built from TRBV25-1 and TRBJ2-2; 7 bases map to TRBD2. This CDR3 comprises 15 residues. Germline CDR1 reads MGHDK; CDR2 reads SYGVNS. V trimming: 5 bases; J trimming: 4 bases; junction bases outside the gene matches: 7. CDR3 amino acids: CASSLTSFRTGELFF. The CDR3 bases are TGTGCCAGCAGTTTGACTAGCTTCCGCACCGGGGAGCTGTTTTTT.

This chain uses TRBV7-6 with TRBJ1-1; no clear D. Germline V gene data show CDR1 as SGHVS and CDR2 as FNYEAQ. Trimming left V 1 base short and J 1 base short, with 4 bases between. The CDR3 length is 13 residues. The CDR3 region has the DNA TGTGCCAGCAGCTTAGGAGCGAACACTGAAGCTTTCTTT. As protein: CASSLGANTEAFF.

The V gene is TRBV2, the J gene TRBJ2-4; D is possibly TRBD2 (6 bases). This CDR3 has 15 residues. Germline V gene lookup returns CDR1 SNHLY and CDR2 FYNNEI. The ends were cut back, 8 bases at V and 0 bases at J, with 14 bases in the middle. The CDR3 here is CASVLAELAKNIQYF. The CDR3 DNA sequence: TGTGCCAGCGTACTAGCAGAACTAGCCAAAAACATTCAGTACTTC.

The V and J genes are TRBV7-2 and TRBJ2-7, with TRBD2 as a possible D gene (5 bases). The CDR3 sequence is 14 residues long. The V gene's germline CDR1 is SGHTA and CDR2 FQGNSA. Trimming left V 4 bases short and J 2 bases short, with 12 bases between. CDR3 in amino acids: CASSSVSGPYEQYF. The CDR3 region has the DNA TGTGCCAGCAGCTCCGTGAGCGGTCCCTACGAGCAGTACTTC.

The chain couples TRBV6-1 to TRBJ1-2; D is undetermined. The CDR3 has 14 amino acids. V was trimmed by 7 bases and J by 3 bases, leaving 15 bases between them. The germline CDR1 and CDR2 sequences are MNHNS and SASEGT. The CDR3 nucleotides are TGTGCCAGCAATGTAAGGGCGGGAGACTATGGCTACACCTTC. Amino acids: CASNVRAGDYGYTF.

The chain links TRBV19 to TRBJ1-3; D is ambiguous. Germline V gene lookup returns CDR1 LNHDA and CDR2 SQIVND (reference sequence). CDR3 size: 14 residues. Trimming took 5 bases from V and 0 from J, leaving 8 bases between them. The DNA of the CDR3 is TGTGCCAGTAGTTCCAGAAGCTCTGGAAACACCATATATTTT. It is translated as CASSSRSSGNTIYF.

V gene TRBV7-2 combines with J gene TRBJ2-3; unclear D gene. The CDR3 covers 12 residues. The germline gives CDR1 SGHTA, CDR2 FQGNSA. V was pared by 5 bases and J by 3 bases, with 6 bases between. CDR3 bases: TGTGCCAGCAGCGATCGGACAGATACGCAGTATTTT. Its translation: CASSDRTDTQYF.

The CDR3 spells CASSLQPNTEAFF. The CDR3 DNA reads TGTGCCAGCAGCTTACAGCCGAACACTGAAGCTTTCTTT. The chain joins TRBV6-4 to TRBJ1-1; D not certain. Germline V gene sequence: CDR1 MRHNA, CDR2 SNTAGT. Deletions cut 6 bases from V and 1 base from J, with 9 bases between. The CDR3 is 13 amino acids.

This clone showed up just a few times. The chain recombines TRBV6-5 with TRBJ1-1; a possible D gene is TRBD1 (5 bases). In germline, CDR1 is MNHEY, CDR2 SVGAGI. The CDR3 contains 13 residues. The V end lost 0 bases, the J end lost 8 bases, and 10 bases lay between the germline ends. CDR3 nucleotide sequence: TGTGCCAGCAGTTACTCCAGGACAAGCGAAGCTTTCTTT. Translation: CASSYSRTSEAFF.

J is TRBJ2-6 and V is TRBV28; possible D gene TRBD2, 5 bases. CDR3 length: 17 amino acids. Per the germline V gene, CDR1 is MDHEN and CDR2 is SYDVKM. The ends were cut back, 3 bases at V and 0 bases at J, with 12 bases in the middle. CDR3 in amino acids: CASSFVPGNSGANVLTF. The CDR3 nucleotides read TGTGCCAGCAGTTTCGTTCCGGGGAACTCTGGGGCCAACGTCCTGACTTTC. Filled out from reference TRBV28 and TRBJ2-6, the complete variable domain reads DVKVTQSSRYLVKRTGEKVFLECVQDMDHENMFWYRQDPGLGLRLIYFSYDVKMKEKGDIPEGYSVSREKKERFSLILESASTNQTSMYLCASSFVPGNSGANVLTFGAGSRLTVL.

The rearrangement uses TRBV7-6 and TRBJ1-3; 8 bases map to TRBD1. This CDR3 region has 16 residues. Germline V gene lookup returns CDR1 SGHVS and CDR2 FNYEAQ. V trimming: 4 bases; J trimming: 4 bases; junction bases outside the gene matches: 9. CDR3 sequence reads: CASSSSQGAAGNTIYF. CDR3 DNA: TGTGCCAGCAGCTCGTCCCAGGGGGCAGCGGGAAACACCATATATTTT.

V is TRBV5-6 and J is TRBJ2-5; D perhaps matches TRBD1 (6 bases). The germline CDR1 and CDR2 sequences are SGHDT and YYEEEE. The CDR3 loop spans 13 amino acids. V was shortened by 2 bases and J by 5 bases, with 10 bases between the two germline ends. The CDR3 DNA reads as TGTGCCAGCAGCTTAGGGGGTATGGAGACCCAGTACTTC. Encoded protein: CASSLGGMETQYF.

The chain recombines TRBV10-1 with TRBJ2-7; 9 nucleotides line up with TRBD1. The CDR3 has 16 amino acids. Germline V gene sequence: CDR1 WNHNN, CDR2 SYGVQD (reference sequence). V lost 6 bases and J lost 2; bases outside the gene matches: 11. The CDR3 spells CASSDASGTGTYEQYF. DNA for the CDR3: TGCGCCAGCAGCGACGCTTCCGGGACAGGGACCTACGAGCAGTACTTC.

This clone showed up just once. The chain carries TRBV27 and TRBJ2-3; 8 bases align to TRBD1. V shed 5 bases and J 4 bases; nucleotides not matched to a gene: 5. From germline, CDR1 is MNHEY and CDR2 SMNVEV (reference sequence). The CDR3 covers 14 residues. The CDR3 coding sequence is TGTGCCAGCAGTAGATACAGGGGGGCAGATACGCAGTATTTT. Its protein is CASSRYRGADTQYF.

The V call is TRBV5-1, the J call TRBJ2-5; tentatively, D is TRBD2 (6 bases). The CDR3 runs 13 residues. CDR1 is SGHRS and CDR2 is YFSETQ in the germline V gene. The ends were cut back, 6 bases at V and 0 bases at J, with 9 bases in the middle. The CDR3 bases are TGCGCCAGCACCTCTAGCGACCAAGAGACCCAGTACTTC. Translating it yields CASTSSDQETQYF.

J is TRBJ2-7 and V is TRBV5-5; D possibly corresponds to TRBD1 (6 bases). In germline, CDR1 is SGHKS, CDR2 YYEKEE (reference sequence). The CDR3 is 14 amino acids. The V end lost 0 bases, the J end lost 2 bases, and 9 bases lay between the germline ends. CDR3 protein: CASSLVGQTYEQYF. Written as DNA, the CDR3 is TGTGCCAGCAGCTTGGTTGGACAGACCTACGAGCAGTACTTC. The full variable domain, rest sourced from reference TRBV5-5 and TRBJ2-7, is DAGVTQSPTHLIKTRGQQVTLRCSPISGHKSVSWYQQVLGQGPQFIFQYYEKEERGRGNFPDRFSARQFPNYSSELNVNALLLGDSALYLCASSLVGQTYEQYFGPGTRLTVT.

This clone was detected once. This rearrangement joins TRBV11-3 to TRBJ2-1, with 10 bases fitting TRBD2. J gave up 0 bases and V 5 bases, and 7 bases lay outside the gene matches. The CDR3 is 17 amino acids. CDR1 and CDR2 from the germline V gene are SGHNT and YENEEA. The CDR3 is CASSNSGRGSSYNEQFF. The CDR3 coding sequence is TGTGCCAGCAGCAACAGCGGGAGGGGCAGCTCCTACAATGAGCAGTTCTTC.

About this clone: Different DNA sequences within this sample yield the same CDR3. The chain has TRBV11-2 and TRBJ1-1; the D is unclear. Germline V gene lookup returns CDR1 SGHAT and CDR2 FQNNGV. V was shortened by 2 bases and J by 3 bases, with 7 bases between the two germline ends. This CDR3 spans 13 amino acids. The CDR3 sequence: CASSLFSDTEAFF. The CDR3, as DNA: TGTGCCAGCAGCTTATTCTCTGACACTGAAGCTTTCTTT. The full variable domain, in which reference TRBV11-2 and TRBJ1-1 provide the parts outside the CDR3, is EAGVAQSPRYKIIEKRQSVAFWCNPISGHATLYWYQQILGQGPKLLIQFQNNGVVDDSQLPKDRFSAERLKGVDSTLKIQPAKLEDSAVYLCASSLFSDTEAFFGQGTRLTVV.